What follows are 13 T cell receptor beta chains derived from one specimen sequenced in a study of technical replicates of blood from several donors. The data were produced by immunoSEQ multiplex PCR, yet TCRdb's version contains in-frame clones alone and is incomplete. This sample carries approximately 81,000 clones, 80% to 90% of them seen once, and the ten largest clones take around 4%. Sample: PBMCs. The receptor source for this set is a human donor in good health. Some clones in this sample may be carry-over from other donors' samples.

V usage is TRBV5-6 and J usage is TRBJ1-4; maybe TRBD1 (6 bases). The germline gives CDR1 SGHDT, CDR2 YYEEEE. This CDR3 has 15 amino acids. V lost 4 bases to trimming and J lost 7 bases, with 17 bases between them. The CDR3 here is CASSRKDSRREKLFF. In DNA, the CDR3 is TGTGCCAGCAGCCGGAAGGACAGCAGACGTGAAAAACTGTTTTTT.

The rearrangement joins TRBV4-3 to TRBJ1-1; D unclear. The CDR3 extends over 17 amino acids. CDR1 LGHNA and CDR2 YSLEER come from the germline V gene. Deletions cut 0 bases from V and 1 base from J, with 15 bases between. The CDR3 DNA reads TGCGCCAGCAGCCAAGATGTTCTTGAGTTATCGAACACTGAAGCTTTCTTT. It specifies CASSQDVLELSNTEAFF.

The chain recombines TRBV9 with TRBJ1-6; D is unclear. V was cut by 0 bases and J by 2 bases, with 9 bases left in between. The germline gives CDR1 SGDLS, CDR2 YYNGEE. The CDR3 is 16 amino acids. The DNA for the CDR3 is TGTGCCAGCAGCGTAGTGGCGGATCCCTATAATTCACCCCTCCACTTT. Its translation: CASSVVADPYNSPLHF.

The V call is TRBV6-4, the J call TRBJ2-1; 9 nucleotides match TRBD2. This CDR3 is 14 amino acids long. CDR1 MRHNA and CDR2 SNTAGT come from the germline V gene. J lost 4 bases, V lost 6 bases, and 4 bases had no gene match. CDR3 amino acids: CASSRTSDYNEQFF. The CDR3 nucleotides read TGTGCCAGCAGCCGGACTAGCGATTACAATGAGCAGTTCTTC.

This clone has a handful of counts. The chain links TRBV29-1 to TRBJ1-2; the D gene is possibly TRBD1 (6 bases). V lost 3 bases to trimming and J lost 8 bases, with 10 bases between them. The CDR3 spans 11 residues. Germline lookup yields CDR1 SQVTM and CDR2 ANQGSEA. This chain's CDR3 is CSVEAGVGYTF. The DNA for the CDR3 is TGCAGCGTTGAGGCAGGGGTCGGCTACACCTTC.

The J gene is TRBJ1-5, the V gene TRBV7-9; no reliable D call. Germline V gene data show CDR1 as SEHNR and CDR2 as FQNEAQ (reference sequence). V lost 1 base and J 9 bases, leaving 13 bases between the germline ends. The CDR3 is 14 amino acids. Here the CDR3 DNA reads TGTGCCAGCAGCTTAGGGACCGGGATGCTGCCCCAGCATTTT. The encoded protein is CASSLGTGMLPQHF.

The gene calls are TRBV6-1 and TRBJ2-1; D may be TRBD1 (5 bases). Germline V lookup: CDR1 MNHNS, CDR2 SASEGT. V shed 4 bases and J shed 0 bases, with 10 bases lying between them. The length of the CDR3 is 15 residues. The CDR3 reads CASSAQGPSYNEQFF. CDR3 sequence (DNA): TGTGCCAGCAGTGCCCAGGGTCCCTCCTACAATGAGCAGTTCTTC.

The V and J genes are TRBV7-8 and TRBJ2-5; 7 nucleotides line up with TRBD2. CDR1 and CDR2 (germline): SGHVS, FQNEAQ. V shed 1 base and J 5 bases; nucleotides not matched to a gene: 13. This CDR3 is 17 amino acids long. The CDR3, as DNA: TGTGCCAGCAGCTTAGAAAGCAATGTGCGGGAGCGGGAGACCCAGTACTTC. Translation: CASSLESNVRERETQYF.

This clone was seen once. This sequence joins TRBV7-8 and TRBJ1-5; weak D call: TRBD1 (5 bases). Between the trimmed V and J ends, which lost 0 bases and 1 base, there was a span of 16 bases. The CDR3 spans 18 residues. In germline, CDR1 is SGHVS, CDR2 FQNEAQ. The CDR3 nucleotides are TGTGCCAGCAGCTTAGCAAGGAGTCAGGGATCCAGCAATCAGCCCCAGCATTTT. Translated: CASSLARSQGSSNQPQHF.

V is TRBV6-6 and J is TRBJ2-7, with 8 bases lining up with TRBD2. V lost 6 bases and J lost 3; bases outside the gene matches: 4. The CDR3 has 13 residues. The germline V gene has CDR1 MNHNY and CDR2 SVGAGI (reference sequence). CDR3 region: CASSRGLVYEQYF. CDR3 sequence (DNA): TGTGCCAGCAGCCGGGGACTAGTCTACGAGCAGTACTTC.

CDR3 in amino acids: CASSPGTSNTEAFF. The CDR3 coding sequence is TGTGCCAGCAGCCCCGGGACATCGAACACTGAAGCTTTCTTT. The chain joins TRBV6-5 to TRBJ1-1; D is possibly TRBD1 (6 bases). Germline CDR1 reads MNHEY; CDR2 reads SVGAGI. CDR3 length equals 14 residues. The ends were cut back, 6 bases at V and 1 base at J, with 12 bases in the middle.

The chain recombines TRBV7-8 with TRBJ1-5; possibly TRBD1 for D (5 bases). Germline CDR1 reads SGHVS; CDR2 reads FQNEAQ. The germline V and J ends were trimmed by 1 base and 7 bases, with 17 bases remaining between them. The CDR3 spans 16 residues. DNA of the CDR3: TGTGCCAGCAGCTTAGAGGGGCAGGGACTCAGGCAGCCCCAGCATTTT. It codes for CASSLEGQGLRQPQHF.

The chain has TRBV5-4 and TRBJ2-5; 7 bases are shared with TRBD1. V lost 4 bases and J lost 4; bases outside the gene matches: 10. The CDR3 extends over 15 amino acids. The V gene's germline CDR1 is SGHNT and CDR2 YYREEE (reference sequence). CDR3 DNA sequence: TGTGCCAGCAGCGCCCAGACAGGGACGGGAGAGACCCAGTACTTC. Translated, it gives CASSAQTGTGETQYF.